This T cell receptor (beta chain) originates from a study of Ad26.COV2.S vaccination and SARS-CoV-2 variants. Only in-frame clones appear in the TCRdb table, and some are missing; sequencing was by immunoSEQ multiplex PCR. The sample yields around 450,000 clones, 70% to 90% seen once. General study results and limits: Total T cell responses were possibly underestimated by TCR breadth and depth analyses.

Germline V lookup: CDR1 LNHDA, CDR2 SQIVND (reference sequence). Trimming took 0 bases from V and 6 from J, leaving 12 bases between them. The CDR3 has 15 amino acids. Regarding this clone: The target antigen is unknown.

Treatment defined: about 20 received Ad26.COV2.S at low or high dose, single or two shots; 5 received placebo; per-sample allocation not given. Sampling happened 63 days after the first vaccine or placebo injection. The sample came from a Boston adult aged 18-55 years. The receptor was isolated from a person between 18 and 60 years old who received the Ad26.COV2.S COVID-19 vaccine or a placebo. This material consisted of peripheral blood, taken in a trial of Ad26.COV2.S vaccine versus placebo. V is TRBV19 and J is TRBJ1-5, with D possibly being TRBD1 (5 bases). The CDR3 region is CASSIDWQGGQPQHF. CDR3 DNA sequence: TGTGCCAGTAGTATAGATTGGCAGGGAGGTCAGCCCCAGCATTTT. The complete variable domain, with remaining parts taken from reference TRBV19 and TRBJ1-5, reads DGGITQSPKYLFRKEGQNVTLSCEQNLNHDAMYWYRQDPGQGLRLIYYSQIVNDFQKGDIAEGYSVSREKKESFPLTVTSAQKNPTAFYLCASSIDWQGGQPQHFGDGTRLSIL.